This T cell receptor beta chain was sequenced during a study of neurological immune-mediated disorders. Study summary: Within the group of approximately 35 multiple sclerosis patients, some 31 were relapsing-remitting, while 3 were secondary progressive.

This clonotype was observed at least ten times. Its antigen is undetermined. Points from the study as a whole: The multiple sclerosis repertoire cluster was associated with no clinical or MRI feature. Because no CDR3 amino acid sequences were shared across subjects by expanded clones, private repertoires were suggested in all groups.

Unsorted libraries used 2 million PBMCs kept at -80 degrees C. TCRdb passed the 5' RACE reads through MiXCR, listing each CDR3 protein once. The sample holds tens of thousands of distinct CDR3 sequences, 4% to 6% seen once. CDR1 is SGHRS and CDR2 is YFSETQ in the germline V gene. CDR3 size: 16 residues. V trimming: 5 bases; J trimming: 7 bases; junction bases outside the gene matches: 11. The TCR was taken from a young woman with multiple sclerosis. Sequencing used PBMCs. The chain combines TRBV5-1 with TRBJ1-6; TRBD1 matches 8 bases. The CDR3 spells CASRVRTGKENSPLHF. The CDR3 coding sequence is TGCGCCAGCAGAGTGAGGACAGGGAAGGAGAATTCACCCCTCCACTTT.